This T cell receptor beta chain was observed in a study of blood T cell repertoires in COVID-19. For the study at large: Material from acute and convalescent COVID-19 was sourced from the United States, Italy and Spain. T cells, B-cell-depleted T cells, or PBMCs provided the cDNA or gDNA that served as material.

Clones were sequenced by immunoSEQ multiplex PCR, and TCRdb holds only the in-frame ones, with some missing. The sample holds fewer than 300,000 clones; 70% to 85% are singletons and the top ten take about 1.6%. Patients at the Seattle site were enrolled during active infection and followed longitudinally. About this clone: One end of the junction varies from germline; a read error may be responsible.

CDR3 length: 10 residues. Looked up from germline, CDR1 is DFQATT and CDR2 is SNEGSKA (reference sequence). The sample consisted of peripheral blood. The chain employs TRBV20-1 and TRBJ1-6; D is possibly TRBD1 (6 bases). This TCR was sampled from a human donor with COVID-19, enrolled during active disease. The donor label of this sample is uncertain. The CDR3 DNA reads TGCAGTGCTAGAGAAGTTACAGGGAACTTT. Translating gives CSAREVTGNF.